This T cell receptor (beta chain) was found in a study of tumor-infiltrating lymphocytes in oesophageal squamous cell carcinoma. TCRdb recomputed calls from the PCR reads with MiXCR, one row per CDR3 protein. The data contain 15,000 to 20,000 distinct CDR3 sequences, 45% to 55% of them singletons. This clonotype has ten or more counts. Per germline, CDR1 SGHRS and CDR2 YFSETQ. The CDR3 is made up of 14 amino acids. This rearrangement joins TRBV5-1 to TRBJ2-3; the D gene is possibly TRBD1 (6 bases). The J call is in doubt because the DNA end fits TRBJ2-7 better. This TCR was recovered from a male donor with esophageal squamous cell carcinoma. Sequencing was carried out using esophageal tumor tissue. CDR3 region: CASRRQDFEGEQYF. The CDR3 DNA sequence: TGCGCCAGCAGACGACAGGATTTTGAAGGCGAGCAGTACTTC.